Reported below is one TCR beta chain. The antigen remains unidentified. The sample originates from a study of T cell repertoires in cytomegalovirus infection. Study as a whole: It was the public TCR beta signatures that indicated both CMV infection and matching HLA type.

General study findings and limits: People with CMV and the relevant HLA were identified by cumulative public TCR beta family frequency. HLA-C-restricted TCR beta clonotypes specific for CMV led the ex vivo response.

One entry per CDR3 protein results from TCRdb running MiXCR on the reads. The sample contains around 490,000 distinct CDR3 sequences, more than 20% of which appear only once. Losses at the gene ends were 5 bases for V and 6 bases for J; bases not matched to a gene: 7. CDR3 length: 14 amino acids. Looked up from germline, CDR1 is SGHVS and CDR2 is FNYEAQ. Material: PBMCs. This TCR derives from a human donor in good health (CMV status not recorded). Some clones in this sample may be carry-over from other donors' samples. This chain connects TRBV7-6 to TRBJ2-1; 7 positions match TRBD2. CDR3 region: CASSVGLVPNEQFF. The CDR3 DNA reads as TGTGCCAGCAGCGTCGGACTAGTCCCCAATGAGCAGTTCTTC.